These T cell receptor beta chains were read from a single sample in a study of human T cells and chemical hapten exposure. TCRdb re-called the RACE reads with MiXCR, one entry per CDR3 protein. Here the sample spans some 400,000 distinct CDR3 sequences, less than 6.5% being singletons. Sequenced here: whole blood, sampled in connection with sensitization to the hapten diphenylcyclopropenone (DPC). All receptors derive from a woman aged 45-65 years with alopecia areata. Some clones in this sample may be carry-over from other donors' samples. Both conserved end residues are part of each CDR3. Fields, in order: clone size, V gene, D gene, J gene, CDR3 protein, CDR3 DNA. D genes are given only for firm matches. Only part of the rows carry a size: once, few, many, or a class if the clone is expanded.

clone_size: .; v_call: TRBV3-1; d_call: TRBD1; j_call: TRBJ2-3; cdr3_aa: CASRPTGTGTDTQYF; cdr3_nt: TGTGCCAGCAGGCCCACCGGGACAGGGACGGATACGCAGTATTTT
clone_size: .; v_call: TRBV5-1; d_call: .; j_call: TRBJ1-6; cdr3_aa: CASSLAGNSGGSPLHF; cdr3_nt: TGCGCCAGCAGCTTGGCGGGCAACAGCGGCGGTTCACCCCTCCACTTT
clone_size: many; v_call: TRBV29-1; d_call: .; j_call: TRBJ1-3; cdr3_aa: CSAREANGNTIYF; cdr3_nt: TGCAGCGCTAGGGAAGCGAATGGAAACACCATATATTTT
clone_size: many; v_call: TRBV18; d_call: .; j_call: TRBJ2-1; cdr3_aa: CASSPLSPGNEQFF; cdr3_nt: TGTGCCAGCTCACCTTTGAGCCCAGGGAATGAGCAGTTCTTC
clone_size: many; v_call: TRBV6-5; d_call: .; j_call: TRBJ1-1; cdr3_aa: CASSYAQGMNTEAFF; cdr3_nt: TGTGCCAGCAGTTACGCCCAGGGCATGAACACTGAAGCTTTCTTT
clone_size: few; v_call: TRBV12-3/TRBV12-4; d_call: .; j_call: TRBJ1-1; cdr3_aa: CASSPGRTVTRGTEAFF; cdr3_nt: TGTGCCAGCAGCCCCGGGAGGACAGTCACAAGGGGGACTGAAGCTTTCTTT
clone_size: many; v_call: TRBV3-1; d_call: .; j_call: TRBJ2-1; cdr3_aa: CASSPTGPTDTYNEQFF; cdr3_nt: TGTGCCAGCAGTCCGACAGGACCAACGGATACCTACAATGAGCAGTTCTTC
clone_size: .; v_call: TRBV24-1; d_call: TRBD1; j_call: TRBJ2-3; cdr3_aa: CATSDSPGQGEERPYF; cdr3_nt: TGTGCCACCAGTGATTCTCCGGGACAGGGTGAAGAGCGGCCGTATTTT
clone_size: many; v_call: TRBV7-9; d_call: TRBD1; j_call: TRBJ2-7; cdr3_aa: CASSSTTGLSSYEQYF; cdr3_nt: TGTGCCAGCAGCTCTACGACAGGGCTTAGCTCCTACGAGCAGTACTTC
clone_size: .; v_call: TRBV12-5; d_call: .; j_call: TRBJ1-5; cdr3_aa: CASGRTENQPQHF; cdr3_nt: TGTGCTAGTGGAAGGACGGAGAATCAGCCCCAGCATTTT
clone_size: .; v_call: TRBV12-3/TRBV12-4; d_call: TRBD1; j_call: TRBJ2-7; cdr3_aa: CASSRQGGSYEQYF; cdr3_nt: TGTGCCAGCAGCAGACAGGGGGGGTCCTACGAGCAGTACTTC
clone_size: many; v_call: TRBV18; d_call: .; j_call: TRBJ1-2; cdr3_aa: CASSPIAQDGYTF; cdr3_nt: TGTGCCAGCTCACCAATAGCACAGGATGGCTACACCTTC
clone_size: many; v_call: TRBV9; d_call: .; j_call: TRBJ2-3; cdr3_aa: CASTSGGTADTQYF; cdr3_nt: TGTGCCAGCACCAGCGGCGGGACGGCCGATACGCAGTATTTT
clone_size: many; v_call: TRBV29-1; d_call: .; j_call: TRBJ2-7; cdr3_aa: CSVEVGTSYEQYF; cdr3_nt: TGCAGCGTTGAAGTGGGGACCTCCTACGAGCAGTACTTC
clone_size: many; v_call: TRBV7-9; d_call: .; j_call: TRBJ1-5; cdr3_aa: CASSLAGGLNQPQHF; cdr3_nt: TGTGCCAGCAGCTTAGCAGGGGGACTTAATCAGCCCCAGCATTTT